The present T cell receptor beta chain was sequenced within a study of CD8+ T cells in alopecia areata. RNA extraction was followed by reverse transcription into cDNA, which acted as the sequencing template. Only in-frame clones appear in the TCRdb table, and some are missing; sequencing was by immunoSEQ multiplex PCR. The data show 140,000 to 150,000 clones, less than 70% seen once. Germline V gene sequence: CDR1 SGHRS, CDR2 YFSETQ. CDR3 length: 12 amino acids. Trimming stripped 3 bases from V and 9 bases from J, with 12 bases between. Described treatment: oral pan-JAK inhibitor, 5-10 mg twice daily. This clone turned up a few times.

The chain couples TRBV5-1 to TRBJ2-5; tentatively, D is TRBD2 (6 bases). The sequencing here drew on CD8+ T cells sorted from blood, taken at week 4, from a patient treated with tofacitinib. The TCR originated in a human donor with alopecia areata. This chain's CDR3 is CASSSPPGAQYF. The CDR3 nucleotides are TGCGCCAGCAGCTCCCCTCCGGGGGCCCAGTACTTC. Full variable domain (rest looked up from reference TRBV5-1 and TRBJ2-5): KAGVTQTPRYLIKTRGQQVTLSCSPISGHRSVSWYQQTPGQGLQFLFEYFSETQRNKGNFPGRFSGRQFSNSRSEMNVSTLELGDSALYLCASSSPPGAQYFGPGTRLLVL.